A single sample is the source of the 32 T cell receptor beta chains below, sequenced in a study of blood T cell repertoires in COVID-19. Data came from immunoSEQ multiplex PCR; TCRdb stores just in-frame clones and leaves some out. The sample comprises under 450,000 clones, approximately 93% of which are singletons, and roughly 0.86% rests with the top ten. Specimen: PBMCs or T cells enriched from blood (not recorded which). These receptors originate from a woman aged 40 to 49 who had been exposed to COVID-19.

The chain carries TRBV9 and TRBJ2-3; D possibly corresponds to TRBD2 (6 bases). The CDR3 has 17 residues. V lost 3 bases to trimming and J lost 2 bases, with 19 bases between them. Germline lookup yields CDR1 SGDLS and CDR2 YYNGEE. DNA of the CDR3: TGTGCCAGCAGCGCCACTTGGGCCGGAGGGCTCACAGATACGCAGTATTTT. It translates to CASSATWAGGLTDTQYF.

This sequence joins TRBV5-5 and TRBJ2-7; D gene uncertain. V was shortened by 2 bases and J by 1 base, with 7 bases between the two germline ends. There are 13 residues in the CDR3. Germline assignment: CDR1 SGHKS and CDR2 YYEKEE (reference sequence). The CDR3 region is CASSFGQSYEQYF. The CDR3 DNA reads TGTGCCAGCAGCTTTGGGCAGTCCTACGAGCAGTACTTC.

CDR3 coding DNA: TGTGCCAGCAGCCCGGGCTATAATTCACCCCTCCACTTT. It yields the protein CASSPGYNSPLHF. V gene TRBV7-6 combines with J gene TRBJ1-6, with D hard to call. This CDR3 is 13 amino acids long. From germline, CDR1 is SGHVS and CDR2 FNYEAQ. Trimming took 5 bases from V and 3 from J, leaving 5 bases between them. Full variable domain (remainder filled in from reference TRBV7-6 and TRBJ1-6): GAGVSQSPRYKVTKRGQDVALRCDPISGHVSLYWYRQALGQGPEFLTYFNYEAQQDKSGLPNDRFSAERPEGSISTLTIQRTEQRDSAMYRCASSPGYNSPLHFGNGTRLTVT.

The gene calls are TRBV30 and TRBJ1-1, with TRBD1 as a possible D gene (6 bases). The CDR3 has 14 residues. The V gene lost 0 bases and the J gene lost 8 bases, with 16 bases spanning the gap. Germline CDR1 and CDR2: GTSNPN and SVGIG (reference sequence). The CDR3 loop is CAWSVQGGSGEAFF. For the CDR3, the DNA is TGTGCCTGGAGTGTACAAGGGGGATCCGGGGAAGCTTTCTTT.

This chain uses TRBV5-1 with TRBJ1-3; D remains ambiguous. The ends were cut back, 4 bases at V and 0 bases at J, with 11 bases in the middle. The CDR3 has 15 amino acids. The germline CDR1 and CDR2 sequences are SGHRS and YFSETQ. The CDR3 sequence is CASSLGLGSGNTIYF. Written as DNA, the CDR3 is TGCGCCAGCAGCCTCGGACTGGGCTCTGGAAACACCATATATTTT. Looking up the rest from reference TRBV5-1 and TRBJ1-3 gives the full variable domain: KAGVTQTPRYLIKTRGQQVTLSCSPISGHRSVSWYQQTPGQGLQFLFEYFSETQRNKGNFPGRFSGRQFSNSRSEMNVSTLELGDSALYLCASSLGLGSGNTIYFGEGSWLTVV.

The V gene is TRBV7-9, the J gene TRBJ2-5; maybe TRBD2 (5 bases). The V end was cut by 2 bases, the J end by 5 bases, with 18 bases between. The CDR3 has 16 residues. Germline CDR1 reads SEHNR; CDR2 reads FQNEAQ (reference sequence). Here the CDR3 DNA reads TGTGCCAGCAGCTTAACTAGGACTTTCGAAGGGGAGACCCAGTACTTC. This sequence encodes CASSLTRTFEGETQYF.

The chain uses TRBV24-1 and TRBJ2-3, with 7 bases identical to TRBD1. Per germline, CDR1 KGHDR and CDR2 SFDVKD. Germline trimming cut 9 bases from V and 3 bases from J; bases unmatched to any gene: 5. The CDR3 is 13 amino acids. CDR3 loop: CATRDRETDTQYF. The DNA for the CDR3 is TGTGCCACCCGAGACAGGGAAACAGATACGCAGTATTTT.

CDR3 DNA sequence: TGTGCCAGCAGTGCCCAGGGTAAACTAATCTATGGCTACACCTTC. It specifies CASSAQGKLIYGYTF. This chain uses TRBV27 with TRBJ1-2; TRBD1 might be the D (5 bases). CDR3 length: 15 amino acids. V dropped 5 bases and J dropped 4 bases, with 17 bases sitting between them. Looked up from germline, CDR1 is MNHEY and CDR2 is SMNVEV (reference sequence).

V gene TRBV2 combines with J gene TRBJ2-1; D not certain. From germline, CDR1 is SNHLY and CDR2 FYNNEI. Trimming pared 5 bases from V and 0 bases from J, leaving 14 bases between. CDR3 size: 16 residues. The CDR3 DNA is TGTGCCAGCAGTAAGACTTTGGAAAGCTCCTACAATGAGCAGTTCTTC. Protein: CASSKTLESSYNEQFF.

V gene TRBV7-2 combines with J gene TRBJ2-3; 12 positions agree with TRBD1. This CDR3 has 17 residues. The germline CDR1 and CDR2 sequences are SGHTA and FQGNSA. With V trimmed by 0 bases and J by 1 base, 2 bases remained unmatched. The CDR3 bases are TGTGCCAGCAGCTTAGCGGGGACAGGGGGCGGCACAGATACGCAGTATTTT. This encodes CASSLAGTGGGTDTQYF. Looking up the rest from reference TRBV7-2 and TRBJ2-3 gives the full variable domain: GAGVSQSPSNKVTEKGKDVELRCDPISGHTALYWYRQSLGQGLEFLIYFQGNSAPDKSGLPSDRFSAERTGGSVSTLTIQRTQQEDSAVYLCASSLAGTGGGTDTQYFGPGTRLTVL.

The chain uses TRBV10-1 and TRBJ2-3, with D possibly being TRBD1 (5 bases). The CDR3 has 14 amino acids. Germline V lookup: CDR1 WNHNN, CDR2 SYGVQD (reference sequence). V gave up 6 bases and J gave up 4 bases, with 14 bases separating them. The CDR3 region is CASSPGGASDTQYF. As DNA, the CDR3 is TGCGCCAGCAGCCCCGGTGGGGCCTCAGATACGCAGTATTTT.

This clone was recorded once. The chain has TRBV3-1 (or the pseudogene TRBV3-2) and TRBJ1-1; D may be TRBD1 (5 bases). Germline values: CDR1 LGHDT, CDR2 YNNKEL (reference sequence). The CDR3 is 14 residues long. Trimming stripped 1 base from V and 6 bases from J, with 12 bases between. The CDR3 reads CASSQAGGDPEAFF. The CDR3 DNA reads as TGTGCCAGCAGCCAAGCAGGAGGGGATCCTGAAGCTTTCTTT.

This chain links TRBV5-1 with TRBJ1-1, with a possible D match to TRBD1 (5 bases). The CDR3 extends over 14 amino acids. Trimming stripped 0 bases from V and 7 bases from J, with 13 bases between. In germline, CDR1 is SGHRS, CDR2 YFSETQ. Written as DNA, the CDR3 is TGCGCCAGCAGCTTGGGACAGCCTCTCTTTGAAGCTTTCTTT. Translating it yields CASSLGQPLFEAFF.

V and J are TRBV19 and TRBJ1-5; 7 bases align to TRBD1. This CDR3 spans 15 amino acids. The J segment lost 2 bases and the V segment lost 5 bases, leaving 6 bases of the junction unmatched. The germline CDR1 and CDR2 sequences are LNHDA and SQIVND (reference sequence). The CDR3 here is CASSLKQGRNQPQHF. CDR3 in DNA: TGTGCCAGTAGTCTAAAACAGGGGCGCAATCAGCCCCAGCATTTT.

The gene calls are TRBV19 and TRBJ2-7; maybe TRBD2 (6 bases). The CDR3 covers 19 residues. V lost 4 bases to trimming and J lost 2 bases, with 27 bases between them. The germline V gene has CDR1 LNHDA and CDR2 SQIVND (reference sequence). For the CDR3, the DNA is TGTGCCAGTAGTAATGTCGCATTAGCGGCTTCTTCCCTTACCTACGAGCAGTACTTC. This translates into CASSNVALAASSLTYEQYF.

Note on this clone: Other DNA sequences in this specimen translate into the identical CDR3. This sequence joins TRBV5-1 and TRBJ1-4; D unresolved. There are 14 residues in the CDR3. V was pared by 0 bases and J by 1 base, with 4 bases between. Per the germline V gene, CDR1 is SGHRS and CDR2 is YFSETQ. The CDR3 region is CASSLGGTNEKLFF. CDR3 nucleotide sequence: TGCGCCAGCAGCTTGGGAGGAACTAATGAAAAACTGTTTTTT.

The CDR3 bases are TGTGCCAGCTCACCGGGACAGGGGATCTATGGCTACACCTTC. Translating it yields CASSPGQGIYGYTF. The rearrangement joins TRBV18 to TRBJ1-2, with 10 bases fitting TRBD1. The J segment lost 4 bases and the V segment lost 3 bases, leaving 2 bases of the junction unmatched. Germline CDR1 KGHSH, CDR2 LQKENI. This CDR3 comprises 14 residues.

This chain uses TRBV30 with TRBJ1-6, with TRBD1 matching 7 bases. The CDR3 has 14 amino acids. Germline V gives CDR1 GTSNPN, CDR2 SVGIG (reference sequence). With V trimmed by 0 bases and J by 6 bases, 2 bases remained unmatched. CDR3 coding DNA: TGTGCCTGGAGTGTCGACAGGGTTAATTCACCCCTCCACTTT. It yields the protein CAWSVDRVNSPLHF.

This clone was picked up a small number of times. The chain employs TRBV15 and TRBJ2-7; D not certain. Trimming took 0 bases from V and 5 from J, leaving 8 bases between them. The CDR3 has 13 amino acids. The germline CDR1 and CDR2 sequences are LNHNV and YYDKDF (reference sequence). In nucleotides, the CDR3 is TGTGCCACCAGCAGAGACCGAGCCCACGAGCAGTACTTC. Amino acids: CATSRDRAHEQYF.

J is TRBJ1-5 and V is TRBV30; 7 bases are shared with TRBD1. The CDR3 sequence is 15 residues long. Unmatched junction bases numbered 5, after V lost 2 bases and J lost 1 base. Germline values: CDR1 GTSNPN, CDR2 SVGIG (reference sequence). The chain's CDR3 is CAWSKETGSNQPQHF. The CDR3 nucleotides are TGTGCCTGGAGTAAGGAGACAGGGAGCAATCAGCCCCAGCATTTT.

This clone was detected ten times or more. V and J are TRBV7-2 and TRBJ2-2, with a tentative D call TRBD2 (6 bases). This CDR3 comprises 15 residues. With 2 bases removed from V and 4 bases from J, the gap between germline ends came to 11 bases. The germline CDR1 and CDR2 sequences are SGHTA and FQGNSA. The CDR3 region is CASSLRGLLTGELFF. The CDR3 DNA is TGTGCCAGCAGCTTAAGGGGACTTCTCACCGGGGAGCTGTTTTTT. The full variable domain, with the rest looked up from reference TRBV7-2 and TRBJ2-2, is GAGVSQSPSNKVTEKGKDVELRCDPISGHTALYWYRQSLGQGLEFLIYFQGNSAPDKSGLPSDRFSAERTGGSVSTLTIQRTQQEDSAVYLCASSLRGLLTGELFFGEGSRLTVL.

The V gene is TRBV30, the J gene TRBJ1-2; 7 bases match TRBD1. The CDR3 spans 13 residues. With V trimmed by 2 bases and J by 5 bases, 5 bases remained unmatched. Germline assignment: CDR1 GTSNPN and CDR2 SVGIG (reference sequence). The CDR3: CAWSLGGEYGYTF. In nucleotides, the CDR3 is TGTGCCTGGAGTTTAGGGGGCGAATATGGCTACACCTTC.

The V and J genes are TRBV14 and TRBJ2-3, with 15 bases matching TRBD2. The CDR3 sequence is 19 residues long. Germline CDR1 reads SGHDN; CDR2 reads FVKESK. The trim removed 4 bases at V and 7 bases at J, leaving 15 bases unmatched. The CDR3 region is CASSLPGLAGGAKKNTQYF. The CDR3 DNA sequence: TGTGCCAGCAGCCTTCCGGGACTAGCGGGAGGCGCCAAAAAGAATACGCAGTATTTT.

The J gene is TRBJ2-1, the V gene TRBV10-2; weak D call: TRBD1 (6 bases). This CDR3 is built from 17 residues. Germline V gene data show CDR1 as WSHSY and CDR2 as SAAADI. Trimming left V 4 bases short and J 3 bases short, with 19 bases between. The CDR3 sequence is CASSVLRGQTLYNEQFF. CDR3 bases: TGCGCCAGCAGTGTCCTGAGGGGACAAACACTCTACAATGAGCAGTTCTTC.

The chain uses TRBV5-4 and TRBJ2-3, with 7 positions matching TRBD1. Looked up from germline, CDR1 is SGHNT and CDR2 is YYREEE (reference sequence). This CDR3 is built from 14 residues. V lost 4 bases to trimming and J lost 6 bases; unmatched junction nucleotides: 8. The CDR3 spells CASSMGQRHDTQYF. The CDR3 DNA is TGTGCCAGCAGCATGGGACAGCGACACGATACGCAGTATTTT.

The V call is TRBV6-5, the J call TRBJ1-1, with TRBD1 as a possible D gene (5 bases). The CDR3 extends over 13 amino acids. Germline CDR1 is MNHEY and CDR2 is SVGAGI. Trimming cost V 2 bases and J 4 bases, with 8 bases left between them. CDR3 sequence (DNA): TGTGCCAGCAGTTACGGGGGGGGCACTGAAGCTTTCTTT. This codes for CASSYGGGTEAFF.

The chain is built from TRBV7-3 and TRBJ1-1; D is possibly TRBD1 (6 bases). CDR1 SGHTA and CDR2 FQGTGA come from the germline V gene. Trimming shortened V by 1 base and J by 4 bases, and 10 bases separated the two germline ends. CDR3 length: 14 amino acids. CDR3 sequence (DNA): TGTGCCAGCAGCTTAAGGCAGGGGAGCACTGAAGCTTTCTTT. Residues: CASSLRQGSTEAFF.

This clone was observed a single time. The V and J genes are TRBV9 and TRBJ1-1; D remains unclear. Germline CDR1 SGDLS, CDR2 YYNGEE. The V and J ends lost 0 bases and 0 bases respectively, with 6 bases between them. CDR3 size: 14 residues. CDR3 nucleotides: TGTGCCAGCAGCGTAGGAAGCCTGAACACTGAAGCTTTCTTT. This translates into CASSVGSLNTEAFF.

This CDR3 reads CASSNGEGTEAFF. In DNA form, the CDR3 reads TGCGCCAGCAGCAATGGGGAGGGTACTGAAGCTTTCTTT. The chain couples TRBV5-1 to TRBJ1-1; D gene unclear. The CDR3 has 13 amino acids. Germline CDR1 SGHRS, CDR2 YFSETQ. The V end lost 4 bases, the J end lost 5 bases, and 12 bases lay between the germline ends.

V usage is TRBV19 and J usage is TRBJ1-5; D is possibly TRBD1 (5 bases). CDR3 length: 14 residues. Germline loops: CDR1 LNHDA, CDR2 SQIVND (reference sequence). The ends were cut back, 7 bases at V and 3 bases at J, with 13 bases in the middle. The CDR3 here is CASKPGYDNQPQHF. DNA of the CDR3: TGTGCCAGTAAGCCAGGGTATGACAATCAGCCCCAGCATTTT.

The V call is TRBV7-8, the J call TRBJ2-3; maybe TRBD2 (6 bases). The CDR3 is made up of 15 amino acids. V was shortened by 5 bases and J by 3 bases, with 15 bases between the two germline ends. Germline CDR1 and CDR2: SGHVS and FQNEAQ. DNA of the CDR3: TGTGCCAGCAGCATTGAACTAGCCGGAACAGATACGCAGTATTTT. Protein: CASSIELAGTDTQYF.

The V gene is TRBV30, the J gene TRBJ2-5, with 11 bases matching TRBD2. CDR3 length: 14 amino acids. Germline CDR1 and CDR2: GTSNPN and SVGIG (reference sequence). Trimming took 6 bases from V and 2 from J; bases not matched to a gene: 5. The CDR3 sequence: CACRLAGTQETQYF. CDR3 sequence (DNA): TGTGCCTGCCGACTAGCGGGGACTCAAGAGACCCAGTACTTC.